This TCR beta chain was identified in a study of T-cell reconstitution after alpha-beta-depleted transplantation in children. The CDR3 is made up of 14 amino acids. V was clipped by 4 bases and J by 1 base; unmatched bases: 3. Findings and caveats of the study: Approximately two months post-transplant, alpha-beta T cells reportedly originated from several hundred expanded graft clones. Among T cells one year after transplant, newly produced cells accounted for most counts and diversity.

Remarks on this clonotype: Antigen specificity is unknown.

A library of TCRbeta sequences, prepared with unique molecular identifiers, was generated. TCRdb passed the PCR reads through MiXCR, listing each CDR3 protein once. The data contain 550,000 to 600,000 distinct CDR3 sequences, more than 20% of them singletons. The gene calls are TRBV12-3 or TRBV12-4 and TRBJ2-7; 8 bases are shared with TRBD1. Sequenced material: PBMCs, mostly from graft donor cells, taken 360 days after TCRalphabeta/CD19-depleted stem cell transplant. The origin of this receptor is a boy under two years old who had a stem cell transplant for acute myeloid leukemia, so the T cells may come from the graft donor. In DNA, the CDR3 is TGTGCCAGCAGTTATACAGGGGGTTCCTACGAGCAGTACTTC. Its translation: CASSYTGGSYEQYF.